This T cell receptor (beta chain) appears in the sequencing data of a study of siplizumab effects on memory and regulatory T cells. Findings and limits, study-wide: Naive T cells, seemingly more diverse than memory cells, seemed major alloresponse contributors. The authors could not assign a naive or memory phenotype to roughly 75-96% of proliferating CD4+ or CD8+ clones.

The CDR3 is made up of 11 amino acids. The germline V and J ends were trimmed by 4 bases and 2 bases, with 3 bases remaining between them. Looked up from germline, CDR1 is WSHSY and CDR2 is SAAADI. Around 91,000 TCR templates underwent assay in every sample. Using immunoSEQ multiplex PCR, the repertoire was profiled, and TCRdb retains in-frame clones only, with some absent. The sample yields roughly 100,000 clones, approximately 94% seen once. With regard to this clone: Antigen: not known.

The sequence came from a human donor in good health. The specimen sequenced was CD4+ T cells sorted from blood. V usage is TRBV10-2 and J usage is TRBJ2-7; unclear D gene. CDR3 sequence (DNA): TGCGCCAGCAGTGGCGCCTACGAGCAGTACTTC. It specifies CASSGAYEQYF.